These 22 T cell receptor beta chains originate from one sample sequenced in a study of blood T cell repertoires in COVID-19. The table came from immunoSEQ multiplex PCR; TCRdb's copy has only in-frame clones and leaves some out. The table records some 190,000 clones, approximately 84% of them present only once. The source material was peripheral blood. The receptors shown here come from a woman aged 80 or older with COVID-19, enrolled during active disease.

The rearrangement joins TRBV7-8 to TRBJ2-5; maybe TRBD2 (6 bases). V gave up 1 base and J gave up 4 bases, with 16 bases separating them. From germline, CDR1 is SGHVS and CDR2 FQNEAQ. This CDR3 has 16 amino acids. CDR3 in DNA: TGTGCCAGCAGCTTAGTCGGGGCGAGGGGAGGAGAGACCCAGTACTTC. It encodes CASSLVGARGGETQYF.

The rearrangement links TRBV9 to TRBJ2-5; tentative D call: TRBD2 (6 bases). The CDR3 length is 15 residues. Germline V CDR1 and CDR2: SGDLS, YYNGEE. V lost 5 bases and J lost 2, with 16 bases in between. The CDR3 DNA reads TGTGCCAGCAGTACTACCGGGACTGTACAAGAGACCCAGTACTTC. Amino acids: CASSTTGTVQETQYF.

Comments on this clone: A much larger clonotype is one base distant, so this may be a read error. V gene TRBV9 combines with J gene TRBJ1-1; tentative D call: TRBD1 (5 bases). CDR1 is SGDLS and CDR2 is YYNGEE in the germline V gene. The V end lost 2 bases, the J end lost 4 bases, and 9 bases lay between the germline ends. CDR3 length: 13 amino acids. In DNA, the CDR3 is TGTGCCAGCAGCGTGGGAGGGACCACTGAAGCTTTCTTT. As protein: CASSVGGTTEAFF.

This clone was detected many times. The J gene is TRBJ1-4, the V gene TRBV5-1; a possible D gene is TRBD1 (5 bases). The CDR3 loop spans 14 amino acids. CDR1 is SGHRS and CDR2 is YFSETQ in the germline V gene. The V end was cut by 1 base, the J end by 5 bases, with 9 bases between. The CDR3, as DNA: TGCGCCAGCAGCTTGAACGGGGGGAATGAAAAACTGTTTTTT. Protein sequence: CASSLNGGNEKLFF.

The CDR3 loop is CASSLWAGGYGYTF. The CDR3, as DNA: TGTGCCAGCAGTTTATGGGCTGGAGGGTATGGCTACACCTTC. The rearrangement uses TRBV28 and TRBJ1-2; D uncertain. There are 14 residues in the CDR3. Trimming removed 0 bases from V and 5 bases from J, with 10 bases in between. Germline V gene lookup returns CDR1 MDHEN and CDR2 SYDVKM.

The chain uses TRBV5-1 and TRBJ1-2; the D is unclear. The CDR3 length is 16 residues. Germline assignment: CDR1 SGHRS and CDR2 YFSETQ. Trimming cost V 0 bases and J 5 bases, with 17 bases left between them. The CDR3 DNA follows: TGCGCCAGCAGCTTGGCCTGGGCGGGGTCTGGATATGGCTACACCTTC. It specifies CASSLAWAGSGYGYTF.

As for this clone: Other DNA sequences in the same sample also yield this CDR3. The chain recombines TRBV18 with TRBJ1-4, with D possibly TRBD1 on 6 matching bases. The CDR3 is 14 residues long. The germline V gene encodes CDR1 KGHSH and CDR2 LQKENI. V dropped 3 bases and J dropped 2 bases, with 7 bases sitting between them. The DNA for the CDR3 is TGTGCCAGCTCACCGGGGGCGACTAATGAAAAACTGTTTTTT. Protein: CASSPGATNEKLFF.

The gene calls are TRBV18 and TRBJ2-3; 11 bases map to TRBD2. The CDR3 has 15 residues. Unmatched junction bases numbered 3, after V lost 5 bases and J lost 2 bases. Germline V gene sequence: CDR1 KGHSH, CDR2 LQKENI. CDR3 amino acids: CASSVAGGNTDTQYF. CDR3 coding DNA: TGTGCCAGCTCAGTAGCGGGAGGGAACACAGATACGCAGTATTTT.

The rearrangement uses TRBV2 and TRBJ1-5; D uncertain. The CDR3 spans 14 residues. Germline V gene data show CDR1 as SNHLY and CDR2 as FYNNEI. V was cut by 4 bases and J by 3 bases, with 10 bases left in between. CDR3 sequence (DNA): TGTGCCAGCAGTGGATCGAGCATCAATCAGCCCCAGCATTTT. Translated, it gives CASSGSSINQPQHF.

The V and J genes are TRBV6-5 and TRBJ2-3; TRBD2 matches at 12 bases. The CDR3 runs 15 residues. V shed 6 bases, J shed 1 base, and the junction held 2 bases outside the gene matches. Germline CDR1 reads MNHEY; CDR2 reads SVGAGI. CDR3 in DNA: TGTGCCAGCAGCGGGACTAGCGGGCGCACAGATACGCAGTATTTT. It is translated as CASSGTSGRTDTQYF.

The CDR3 protein is CASSYSGTGAQETQYF. DNA of the CDR3: TGTGCCAGCAGTTACTCCGGGACAGGGGCCCAAGAGACCCAGTACTTC. The chain recombines TRBV6-5 with TRBJ2-5; 10 bases map to TRBD1. Unmatched junction bases numbered 2, after V lost 0 bases and J lost 1 base. CDR3 size: 16 residues. CDR1 is MNHEY and CDR2 is SVGAGI in the germline V gene.

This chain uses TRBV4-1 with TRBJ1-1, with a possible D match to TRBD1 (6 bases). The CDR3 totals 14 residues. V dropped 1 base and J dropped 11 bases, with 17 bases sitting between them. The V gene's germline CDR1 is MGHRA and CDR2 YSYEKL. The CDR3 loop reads CASSQAGQGRFAFF. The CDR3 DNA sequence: TGCGCCAGCAGCCAAGCGGGCCAGGGGCGTTTTGCTTTCTTT.

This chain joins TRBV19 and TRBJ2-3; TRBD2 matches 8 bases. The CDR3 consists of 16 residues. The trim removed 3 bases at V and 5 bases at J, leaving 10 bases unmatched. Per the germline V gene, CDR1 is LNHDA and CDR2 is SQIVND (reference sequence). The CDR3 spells CASSITSGSPQDTQYF. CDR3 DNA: TGTGCCAGTAGTATTACAAGCGGGAGCCCGCAAGATACGCAGTATTTT.

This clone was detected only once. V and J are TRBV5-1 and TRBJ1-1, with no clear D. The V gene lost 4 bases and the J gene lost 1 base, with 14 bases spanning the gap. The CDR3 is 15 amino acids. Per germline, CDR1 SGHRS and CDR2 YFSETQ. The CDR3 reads CASSPDFGGNTEAFF. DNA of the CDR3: TGCGCCAGCAGCCCCGATTTTGGAGGGAACACTGAAGCTTTCTTT.

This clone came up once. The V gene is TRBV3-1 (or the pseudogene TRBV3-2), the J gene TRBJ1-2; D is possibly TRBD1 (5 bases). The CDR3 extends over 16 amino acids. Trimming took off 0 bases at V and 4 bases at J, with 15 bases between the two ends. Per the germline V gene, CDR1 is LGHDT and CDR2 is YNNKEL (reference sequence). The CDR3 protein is CASSQEVVGQIYGYTF. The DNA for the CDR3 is TGTGCCAGCAGCCAAGAAGTTGTGGGGCAGATCTATGGCTACACCTTC.

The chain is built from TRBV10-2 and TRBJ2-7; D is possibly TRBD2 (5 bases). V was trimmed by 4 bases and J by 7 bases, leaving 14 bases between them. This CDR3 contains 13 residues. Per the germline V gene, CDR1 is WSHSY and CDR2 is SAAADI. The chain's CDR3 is CASSVGELREQYF. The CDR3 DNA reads TGCGCCAGCAGTGTCGGGGAATTGAGGGAGCAGTACTTC.

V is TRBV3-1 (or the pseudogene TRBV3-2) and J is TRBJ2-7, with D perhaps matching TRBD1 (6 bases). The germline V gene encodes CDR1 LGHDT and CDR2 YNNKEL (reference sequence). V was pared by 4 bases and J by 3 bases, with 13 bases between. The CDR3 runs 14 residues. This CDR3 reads CASSPTGTLYEQYF. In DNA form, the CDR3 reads TGTGCCAGCAGCCCCACCGGGACACTCTACGAGCAGTACTTC.

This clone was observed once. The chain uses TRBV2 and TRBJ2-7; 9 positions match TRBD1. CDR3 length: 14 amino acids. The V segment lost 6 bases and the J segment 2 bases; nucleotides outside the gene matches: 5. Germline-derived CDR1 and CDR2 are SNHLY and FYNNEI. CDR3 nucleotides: TGTGCCAGCAGGCTGACAGGGGGTACCTACGAGCAGTACTTC. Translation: CASRLTGGTYEQYF.

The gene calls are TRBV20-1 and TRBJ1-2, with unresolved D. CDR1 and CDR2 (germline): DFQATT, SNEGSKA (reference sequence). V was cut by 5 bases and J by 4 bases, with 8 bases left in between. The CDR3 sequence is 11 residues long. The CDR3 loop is CSAPPRYGYTF. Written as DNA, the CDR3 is TGCAGTGCTCCCCCCCGCTATGGCTACACCTTC.

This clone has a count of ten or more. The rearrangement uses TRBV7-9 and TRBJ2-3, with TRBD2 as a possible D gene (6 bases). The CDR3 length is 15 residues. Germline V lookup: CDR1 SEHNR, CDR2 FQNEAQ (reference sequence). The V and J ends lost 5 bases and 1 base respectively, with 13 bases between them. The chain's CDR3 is CASSKGEAGTDTQYF. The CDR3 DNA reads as TGTGCCAGCAGCAAAGGGGAGGCGGGCACAGATACGCAGTATTTT.

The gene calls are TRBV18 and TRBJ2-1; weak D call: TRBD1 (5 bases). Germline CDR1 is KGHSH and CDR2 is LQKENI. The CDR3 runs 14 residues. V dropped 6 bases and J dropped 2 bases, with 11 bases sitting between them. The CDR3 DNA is TGTGCCAGCTCGTCCCTAGGGGCCTACAATGAGCAGTTCTTC. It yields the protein CASSSLGAYNEQFF.

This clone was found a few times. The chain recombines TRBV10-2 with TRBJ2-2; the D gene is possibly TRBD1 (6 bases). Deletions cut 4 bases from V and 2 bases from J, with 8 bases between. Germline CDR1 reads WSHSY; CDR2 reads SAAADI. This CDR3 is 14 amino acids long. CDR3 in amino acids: CASSVGTNTGELFF. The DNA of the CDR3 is TGCGCCAGCAGTGTTGGGACAAACACCGGGGAGCTGTTTTTT.